This T cell receptor (beta chain) was captured in a study (dated by TCRdb to between 2021 and 2024). PBMCs were separated from peripheral blood, and TCR beta sequencing was performed on genomic DNA obtained from unsorted PBMCs. Notes on this clone: The antigen it recognizes is unknown. There are no base qualities to consult, and no much larger clone falls within one base.

Study-wide conclusions, independent of this receptor: According to the authors, more investigation is needed, including longitudinal sampling and evaluation of a control group.

Survey-level sequencing on the immunoSEQ platform was used to profile the TCR beta chain repertoires. As for how the authors treated the data: Repertoire diversity was measured with the inverse Simpson index, and CDR3 amino acid length spectratypes and V-J pairing frequencies were compared. Clonotypes specific to SARS-CoV-2, CMV, influenza A and EBV were annotated by matching TCR beta CDR3 sequences against VDJdb. TCRdb re-hosts the immuneACCESS table, in-frame sequences only. Its copies lack some clones; in the studies checked, an unresolved V gene accounts for under half of them, and the cause for the rest is not known. V, J and clone size reflect that table, while D and trimming were determined from the DNA. The sample data list approximately 70,000 clones, and roughly 95% of these were observed just once. Of the sample, 3.5% to 5.5% falls within the top ten clones. Sequences SGHRS (CDR1) and YFSETQ (CDR2) are obtained from the germline V gene. V and J lose 4 bases and 6 bases, and a span of 10 bases separates them. Including cysteine and phenylalanine, the CDR3 has 13 amino acids. Solely the CDR3 DNA is kept, with 39 bases framed from the first base.

The material sequenced was PBMCs. The source is a middle-aged man with rheumatoid arthritis. The chain is encoded by TRBV5-1 joined to TRBJ2-2; TRBD2 could be the D gene, as 5 bases match. The CDR3 region has the sequence CASSTEGAGELFF. The nucleotide sequence is TGCGCCAGCAGCACCGAGGGCGCCGGGGAGCTGTTTTTT.